The 30 T cell receptor beta chains below come from one sample, sequenced in a study of blood T cell repertoires in COVID-19. Sequenced by immunoSEQ multiplex PCR; TCRdb stores in-frame clones only, minus some. The data contain 270,000 or so clones, 70% to 90% of them singletons. Material for sequencing was PBMCs or T cells enriched from blood (not recorded which). The receptor source for this set is a woman aged 45 to 65 who had been exposed to COVID-19.

J is TRBJ1-1 and V is TRBV6-4; no clear D gene. The CDR3 contains 13 residues. Trimming removed 5 bases from V and 5 bases from J, with 12 bases in between. From germline, CDR1 is MRHNA and CDR2 SNTAGT. The CDR3 DNA is TGTGCCAGCAGTCTTTCTGAGGGAACTGAAGCTTTCTTT. Encoded protein: CASSLSEGTEAFF.

The chain recombines TRBV7-2 with TRBJ1-1, with 8 bases fitting TRBD1. Germline V gene lookup returns CDR1 SGHTA and CDR2 FQGNSA. The CDR3 has 15 amino acids. Trimming at V came to 6 bases and at J to 4 bases, leaving 10 bases not matched to a gene. The chain's CDR3 is CASRLGQGRVTEAFF. The CDR3 DNA sequence: TGTGCCAGCAGACTCGGACAGGGAAGGGTCACTGAAGCTTTCTTT.

The chain links TRBV10-1 to TRBJ2-3; D may be TRBD2 (5 bases). In germline, CDR1 is WNHNN, CDR2 SYGVQD (reference sequence). The V end lost 0 bases, the J end lost 6 bases, and 16 bases lay between the germline ends. The CDR3 is 16 residues long. The DNA of the CDR3 is TGCGCCAGCAGTGAGTCGACTGTGCCCCGCGGGGATACGCAGTATTTT. This encodes CASSESTVPRGDTQYF.

This chain links TRBV20-1 with TRBJ1-1, with a tentative D call TRBD1 (6 bases). This CDR3 comprises 14 residues. Per the germline V gene, CDR1 is DFQATT and CDR2 is SNEGSKA (reference sequence). V gave up 3 bases and J gave up 2 bases, with 13 bases separating them. CDR3 nucleotides: TGCAGTGCTAGTATTGGACAGCCCAACACTGAAGCTTTCTTT. This encodes CSASIGQPNTEAFF.

The rearrangement joins TRBV28 to TRBJ2-1, with a weak D call TRBD2 (5 bases). Per the germline V gene, CDR1 is MDHEN and CDR2 is SYDVKM. The CDR3 sequence is 13 residues long. Trimming cost V 8 bases and J 2 bases, with 10 bases left between them. For the CDR3, the DNA is TGTGCCAGCCCGGGCGGGCCCTACAATGAGCAGTTCTTC. Its protein is CASPGGPYNEQFF.

The chain recombines TRBV12-5 with TRBJ1-2; 8 bases align to TRBD1. CDR3 size: 16 residues. The germline CDR1 and CDR2 sequences are LGHNT and FRNRAP. The V and J ends lost 1 base and 11 bases, in that order; junction bases with no gene match: 15. CDR3 DNA: TGTGCTAGTGGTTTGGGCCTCCGGGACAGGCCTAGATGGTACACCTTC. The encoded protein is CASGLGLRDRPRWYTF.

The chain has TRBV18 and TRBJ2-2; D unresolved. From germline, CDR1 is KGHSH and CDR2 LQKENI. The CDR3 contains 16 residues. V was clipped by 1 base and J by 0 bases, with 9 bases between them. The CDR3 sequence is CASSPLSGPNTGELFF. The CDR3 DNA reads TGTGCCAGCTCACCACTTTCAGGTCCGAACACCGGGGAGCTGTTTTTT.

The table lists this clone with a few counts. The chain employs TRBV11-3 and TRBJ1-3, with D perhaps TRBD1 (5 bases). V gave up 4 bases and J gave up 6 bases, with 10 bases separating them. CDR1 and CDR2 (germline): SGHNT, YENEEA. The CDR3 totals 13 residues. Here the CDR3 reads CASSSGGVNTIYF. In nucleotides, the CDR3 is TGTGCCAGCAGCTCGGGGGGGGTAAACACCATATATTTT.

The chain is built from TRBV30 and TRBJ2-7, with 11 bases identical to TRBD2. V lost 3 bases, J lost 4 bases, and 8 bases stayed unmatched. The CDR3 has 15 residues. The germline CDR1 and CDR2 sequences are GTSNPN and SVGIG (reference sequence). The CDR3 region is CAWRLSGTSGYEQYF. CDR3 nucleotides: TGTGCCTGGAGACTTTCGGGGACTAGCGGTTACGAGCAGTACTTC.

The V gene is TRBV29-1, the J gene TRBJ1-1, with D possibly TRBD1 on 6 matching bases. The CDR3 is 12 amino acids. The ends were cut back, 7 bases at V and 7 bases at J, with 16 bases in the middle. Germline assignment: CDR1 SQVTM and CDR2 ANQGSEA. The CDR3 nucleotides are TGCAGCGGCCAGGGGTACGGTCTTGAAGCTTTCTTT. Translating gives CSGQGYGLEAFF.

The genes are TRBV7-6 and TRBJ2-5, with TRBD1 as a possible D gene (6 bases). This CDR3 contains 15 residues. V was cut by 5 bases and J by 2 bases, with 15 bases left in between. Germline V lookup: CDR1 SGHVS, CDR2 FNYEAQ. CDR3 residues: CASSLNRGKQETQYF. The CDR3 nucleotides read TGTGCCAGCAGCCTCAATAGGGGGAAACAAGAGACCCAGTACTTC. Complete variable domain (other parts from reference TRBV7-6 and TRBJ2-5): GAGVSQSPRYKVTKRGQDVALRCDPISGHVSLYWYRQALGQGPEFLTYFNYEAQQDKSGLPNDRFSAERPEGSISTLTIQRTEQRDSAMYRCASSLNRGKQETQYFGPGTRLLVL.

The rearrangement uses TRBV29-1 and TRBJ2-3, with 9 bases that match TRBD2. This CDR3 contains 14 residues. CDR1 and CDR2 (germline): SQVTM, ANQGSEA. After removal of 6 bases from V and 0 bases from J, the junction contained 4 bases not matched to a gene. CDR3 DNA sequence: TGCAGCGTGGGACTAGCTACTAGCACAGATACGCAGTATTTT. Amino acid sequence: CSVGLATSTDTQYF.

This clone was counted ten times or more. The chain carries TRBV29-1 and TRBJ1-2, with TRBD1 matching 12 bases. There are 15 residues in the CDR3. V lost 7 bases, J lost 8 bases, and 14 bases stayed unmatched. From germline, CDR1 is SQVTM and CDR2 ANQGSEA. The CDR3 bases are TGCAGCGCATCCGGGACAGGGGGCGTTGAATCGGGCTACACCTTC. Translation: CSASGTGGVESGYTF.

This clone was recorded once. The chain couples TRBV29-1 to TRBJ2-7; the D gene is possibly TRBD2 (5 bases). V was cut by 7 bases and J by 3 bases, with 10 bases left in between. The germline CDR1 and CDR2 sequences are SQVTM and ANQGSEA. This CDR3 has 11 residues. CDR3 amino acids: CSGGEFYEQYF. CDR3 bases: TGCAGCGGGGGAGAGTTCTACGAGCAGTACTTC.

This sequence joins TRBV6-2 or TRBV6-3 and TRBJ2-7; 7 nucleotides match TRBD1. In germline, CDR1 is MNHEY, CDR2 SVGEGT. The V gene end was trimmed by 5 bases and the J gene end by 6 bases; junction bases not matched to a gene: 10. The CDR3 has 14 residues. Here the CDR3 DNA reads TGTGCCAGCAGTCTCCTCGGGACAGCCCCCGAGCAGTACTTC. Residues: CASSLLGTAPEQYF.

The chain links TRBV27 to TRBJ1-4; D may be TRBD1 (5 bases). V lost 2 bases and J lost 8, with 15 bases in between. The CDR3 extends over 15 amino acids. Germline CDR1 and CDR2: MNHEY and SMNVEV (reference sequence). The CDR3 is CASSLGSGAGEKLFF. In nucleotides, the CDR3 is TGTGCCAGCAGTTTAGGGTCGGGAGCAGGGGAAAAACTGTTTTTT.

DNA of the CDR3: TGTGCCAGCAGCCTAAAGACAGGGGGCTGGGGTTCACCCCTCCACTTT. This sequence encodes CASSLKTGGWGSPLHF. The V call is TRBV13, the J call TRBJ1-6; 10 nucleotides line up with TRBD1. Germline assignment: CDR1 PRHDT and CDR2 FYEKMQ (reference sequence). V lost 5 bases, J lost 9 bases, and 10 bases stayed unmatched. There are 16 residues in the CDR3.

The chain uses TRBV7-9 and TRBJ1-1, with unresolved D. Trimming shortened V by 5 bases and J by 8 bases, and 18 bases separated the two germline ends. CDR1 is SEHNR and CDR2 is FQNEAQ in the germline V gene (reference sequence). The CDR3 spans 14 residues. For the CDR3, the DNA is TGTGCCAGCAGCCTCTCAGGTCTTGGACTGGAAGCTTTCTTT. Amino acids: CASSLSGLGLEAFF.

This clone has just one count. The chain combines TRBV7-6 with TRBJ2-2, with 10 bases fitting TRBD2. The CDR3 covers 16 residues. V trimming: 5 bases; J trimming: 2 bases; junction bases outside the gene matches: 5. Germline V gene sequence: CDR1 SGHVS, CDR2 FNYEAQ. The CDR3 reads CASSKRGGLNTGELFF. The DNA of the CDR3 is TGTGCCAGCAGCAAGCGGGGGGGCCTTAACACCGGGGAGCTGTTTTTT.

This clone has a single count. V and J are TRBV5-1 and TRBJ1-1; possible D gene TRBD1, 5 bases. V was cut by 5 bases and J by 3 bases, with 11 bases left in between. Germline V lookup: CDR1 SGHRS, CDR2 YFSETQ. This CDR3 is 13 amino acids long. The CDR3 bases are TGCGCCAGCAGTCTACAGGTCGACACTGAAGCTTTCTTT. Translated: CASSLQVDTEAFF.

This clone showed up just a few times. The chain is built from TRBV11-2 and TRBJ2-7; D may be TRBD2 (5 bases). V lost 4 bases, J lost 1 base, and 17 bases lay in between. This CDR3 has 16 amino acids. Germline V gene lookup returns CDR1 SGHAT and CDR2 FQNNGV. The chain's CDR3 is CASSYVHLATSYEQYF. As DNA, the CDR3 is TGTGCCAGCAGCTACGTGCACTTAGCGACATCCTACGAGCAGTACTTC.

The V and J genes are TRBV6-5 and TRBJ1-2; 7 bases agree with TRBD1. J was trimmed by 7 bases and V by 7 bases; bases with no gene match: 9. CDR1 MNHEY and CDR2 SVGAGI come from the germline V gene. The CDR3 length is 13 residues. CDR3 protein: CASKERGQGGYTF. The CDR3 coding sequence is TGTGCCAGCAAAGAGAGGGGGCAGGGTGGCTACACCTTC.

The chain employs TRBV9 and TRBJ2-1; 9 bases match TRBD2. CDR3 length: 15 amino acids. Germline CDR1 reads SGDLS; CDR2 reads YYNGEE. V gave up 2 bases and J gave up 6 bases; unmatched junction bases: 6. The chain's CDR3 is CASSVSGGVSNEQFF. The CDR3 nucleotides are TGTGCCAGCAGCGTTAGCGGGGGAGTCAGCAATGAGCAGTTCTTC.

The V gene is TRBV5-4, the J gene TRBJ2-1, with 10 bases fitting TRBD1. The CDR3 extends over 17 amino acids. Trimming removed 4 bases from V and 8 bases from J; junction bases left unmatched: 15. CDR1 is SGHNT, CDR2 YYREEE, per germline (reference sequence). CDR3 nucleotides: TGTGCCAGCAGCCCTTGGACAGGGGGAGGTAAGGTTGATGAGCAGTTCTTC. Amino acids: CASSPWTGGGKVDEQFF.

This chain links TRBV6-5 with TRBJ2-1; maybe TRBD1 (6 bases). The CDR3 has 14 amino acids. Trimming left V 4 bases short and J 6 bases short, with 13 bases between. Per germline, CDR1 MNHEY and CDR2 SVGAGI. CDR3 sequence reads: CASSWARTANEQFF. The DNA of the CDR3 is TGTGCCAGCAGTTGGGCCCGGACAGCCAATGAGCAGTTCTTC.

The gene calls are TRBV3-1 (or the pseudogene TRBV3-2) and TRBJ2-1; maybe TRBD1 (6 bases). The germline V and J ends were trimmed by 2 bases and 10 bases, with 6 bases remaining between them. Germline V gives CDR1 LGHDT, CDR2 YNNKEL (reference sequence). CDR3 size: 11 residues. The CDR3 DNA is TGTGCCAGCAGCCAAAGGGGGGAGCAGTTCTTC. Protein product: CASSQRGEQFF.

This rearrangement joins TRBV2 to TRBJ2-5, with no clear D. V was pared by 6 bases and J by 0 bases, with 20 bases between. From germline, CDR1 is SNHLY and CDR2 FYNNEI. The CDR3 covers 17 residues. CDR3 protein: CASSAEGFMEYQETQYF. CDR3 DNA sequence: TGTGCCAGCAGCGCGGAAGGTTTTATGGAGTACCAAGAGACCCAGTACTTC.

V usage is TRBV5-4 and J usage is TRBJ2-7; the D gene is possibly TRBD1 (6 bases). V was trimmed by 3 bases and J by 1 base, leaving 8 bases between them. The germline gives CDR1 SGHNT, CDR2 YYREEE (reference sequence). The CDR3 has 13 amino acids. CDR3 nucleotides: TGTGCCAGCAGCTATGGACAGTCCTACGAGCAGTACTTC. Residues: CASSYGQSYEQYF.

This chain links TRBV19 with TRBJ1-4, with D hard to call. Germline V gene sequence: CDR1 LNHDA, CDR2 SQIVND (reference sequence). The CDR3 is 14 residues long. V lost 1 base, J lost 5 bases, and 8 bases lay in between. Here the CDR3 DNA reads TGTGCCAGTAGTATAGGCGGTAACAATGAAAAACTGTTTTTT. It translates to CASSIGGNNEKLFF.

The rearrangement joins TRBV13 to TRBJ1-2; 7 bases agree with TRBD1. Trimming removed 5 bases from V and 3 bases from J; junction bases left unmatched: 12. The germline gives CDR1 PRHDT, CDR2 FYEKMQ (reference sequence). CDR3 length: 16 amino acids. The CDR3 spells CASSTRTGTGDYGYTF. CDR3 DNA: TGTGCCAGCAGCACGCGTACAGGCACAGGGGACTATGGCTACACCTTC. Looking up the rest from reference TRBV13 and TRBJ1-2 gives the full variable domain: AAGVIQSPRHLIKEKRETATLKCYPIPRHDTVYWYQQGPGQDPQFLISFYEKMQSDKGSIPDRFSAQQFSDYHSELNMSSLELGDSALYFCASSTRTGTGDYGYTFGSGTRLTVV.